A single sample gave rise to the 30 T cell receptor beta chains below, sequenced in a study of tissue T cells after allogeneic stem cell transplantation. Sequencing used immunoSEQ multiplex PCR; TCRdb keeps in-frame clones, though not all of them. Here the sample spans about 9,700 clones, approximately 64% being singletons. Sequenced material: tissue from the ileum, taken at autopsy. The receptors derive from a woman aged 18-49 years with breast cancer.

The table lists this clone with a count of one. The chain employs TRBV9 and TRBJ2-5; D is unresolved. Germline CDR1 is SGDLS and CDR2 is YYNGEE. V lost 3 bases to trimming and J lost 3 bases, with 9 bases between them. This CDR3 contains 13 residues. CDR3 bases: TGTGCCAGCAGCGCTCCCGGAGAAGAGACCCAGTACTTC. Its translation is CASSAPGEETQYF.

This clone was seen only a few times. This chain connects TRBV7-2 to TRBJ1-3; a possible D gene is TRBD1 (6 bases). The CDR3 totals 17 residues. V was pared by 1 base and J by 0 bases, with 13 bases between. Germline V gene data show CDR1 as SGHTA and CDR2 as FQGNSA. DNA of the CDR3: TGTGCCAGCAGCTTAGTAGGTACAGGGAACTCTGGAAACACCATATATTTT. It translates to CASSLVGTGNSGNTIYF. Complete variable domain (other parts from reference TRBV7-2 and TRBJ1-3): GAGVSQSPSNKVTEKGKDVELRCDPISGHTALYWYRQSLGQGLEFLIYFQGNSAPDKSGLPSDRFSAERTGGSVSTLTIQRTQQEDSAVYLCASSLVGTGNSGNTIYFGEGSWLTVV.

V usage is TRBV7-2 and J usage is TRBJ2-1; 9 bases align to TRBD2. Germline assignment: CDR1 SGHTA and CDR2 FQGNSA. The V and J ends lost 0 bases and 14 bases, in that order; junction bases with no gene match: 8. The length of the CDR3 is 14 residues. CDR3 nucleotide sequence: TGTGCCAGCAGCTTAGCGAGAGACGCGGGGGGGGAGTTCTTC. This sequence encodes CASSLARDAGGEFF.

The chain employs TRBV19 and TRBJ2-1, with 7 bases matching TRBD2. The CDR3 length is 13 residues. V gave up 6 bases and J gave up 15 bases; unmatched junction bases: 14. From germline, CDR1 is LNHDA and CDR2 SQIVND (reference sequence). The CDR3 reads CASRGGGVRSLFF. The CDR3 DNA is TGTGCCAGTAGGGGGGGAGGGGTTAGAAGTTTGTTCTTC.

There are a few counts of this clone. The V and J genes are TRBV4-2 and TRBJ2-1, with D perhaps TRBD2 (6 bases). V was shortened by 1 base and J by 8 bases, with 18 bases between the two germline ends. Looked up from germline, CDR1 is LGHNA and CDR2 is YNFKEQ. CDR3 length: 16 residues. CDR3 region: CASSQAREVFGDEQFF. The DNA for the CDR3 is TGTGCCAGCAGCCAAGCGAGGGAGGTATTTGGCGATGAGCAGTTCTTC.

The J gene is TRBJ2-5, the V gene TRBV4-3; possible D gene TRBD2, 6 bases. From germline, CDR1 is LGHNA and CDR2 YSLEER. V lost 0 bases, J lost 3 bases, and 23 bases lay in between. The CDR3 has 19 residues. The CDR3 DNA reads TGCGCCAGCAGCCAAGATGCAGCAACCGGGACTTCAATAAAAGAGACCCAGTACTTC. Translating it yields CASSQDAATGTSIKETQYF.

The CDR3: CSVSSGGRNTEAFF. The CDR3 bases are TGCAGTGTTAGTTCGGGAGGGCGGAACACTGAAGCTTTCTTT. The V and J genes are TRBV20-1 and TRBJ1-1; D unresolved. Trimming stripped 7 bases from V and 1 base from J, with 16 bases between. Per germline, CDR1 DFQATT and CDR2 SNEGSKA (reference sequence). This CDR3 has 14 residues.

The chain is built from TRBV7-3 and TRBJ1-4, with D possibly matching TRBD1 (6 bases). The CDR3 covers 17 residues. Trimming left V 5 bases short and J 0 bases short, with 16 bases between. Germline CDR1 is SGHTA and CDR2 is FQGTGA. The CDR3 is CASSIGGRGTTNEKLFF. The CDR3 DNA is TGTGCCAGCAGCATCGGGGGCCGTGGGACAACTAATGAAAAACTGTTTTTT.

V and J are TRBV30 and TRBJ2-5, with D unresolved. V dropped 5 bases and J dropped 4 bases, with 8 bases sitting between them. CDR1 is GTSNPN and CDR2 is SVGIG in the germline V gene (reference sequence). The CDR3 length is 11 residues. CDR3 DNA sequence: TGTGCCTGGGCCCTAGGAGAGACCCAGTACTTC. Its translation is CAWALGETQYF.

The V and J genes are TRBV3-1 (or the pseudogene TRBV3-2) and TRBJ2-7; D is possibly TRBD1 (6 bases). The germline V gene encodes CDR1 LGHDT and CDR2 YNNKEL (reference sequence). The CDR3 runs 14 residues. V gave up 3 bases and J gave up 7 bases, with 16 bases separating them. In DNA, the CDR3 is TGTGCCAGCAGCCAGGCGTACAGGGATCGGGAGCAGTACTTC. It translates to CASSQAYRDREQYF.

The V call is TRBV3-1 (or the pseudogene TRBV3-2), the J call TRBJ2-3, with 11 positions matching TRBD2. The CDR3 is 16 amino acids. V trimming: 4 bases; J trimming: 0 bases; junction bases outside the gene matches: 3. CDR1 and CDR2 (germline): LGHDT, YNNKEL (reference sequence). For the CDR3, the DNA is TGTGCCAGCAGCCCCTGGACTAGCGGGAGCACAGATACGCAGTATTTT. Protein product: CASSPWTSGSTDTQYF.

This chain's CDR3 is CASSARRGRGDYEQYF. In DNA, the CDR3 is TGTGCCAGCAGCGCCCGACGGGGGAGGGGGGACTACGAGCAGTACTTC. The genes are TRBV3-1 (or the pseudogene TRBV3-2) and TRBJ2-7, with D maybe TRBD2 (7 bases). Germline V CDR1 and CDR2: LGHDT, YNNKEL (reference sequence). Trimming took 5 bases from V and 3 from J, leaving 20 bases between them. There are 16 residues in the CDR3.

This clone came up a few times. This chain uses TRBV27 with TRBJ2-1, with unresolved D. The CDR3 has 15 amino acids. CDR1 is MNHEY and CDR2 is SMNVEV in the germline V gene (reference sequence). Trimming left V 3 bases short and J 8 bases short, with 17 bases between. The CDR3 is CASSFRIESNDEQFF. CDR3 coding DNA: TGTGCCAGCAGTTTCAGAATAGAGAGTAACGATGAGCAGTTCTTC.

The chain uses TRBV5-5 and TRBJ2-5; no firm D call. The CDR3 is made up of 13 amino acids. Germline CDR1 reads SGHKS; CDR2 reads YYEKEE (reference sequence). Trimming stripped 2 bases from V and 1 base from J, with 6 bases between. CDR3 region: CASSFVSQETQYF. CDR3 coding DNA: TGTGCCAGCAGCTTTGTGTCCCAAGAGACCCAGTACTTC.

V gene TRBV10-3 combines with J gene TRBJ1-4; no firm D call. Trimming cost V 8 bases and J 6 bases, with 4 bases left between them. Germline loops: CDR1 ENHRY, CDR2 SYGVKD. The CDR3 is made up of 10 amino acids. The CDR3 reads CAIGDEKLFF. The CDR3 bases are TGTGCCATCGGCGATGAAAAACTGTTTTTT.

The chain carries TRBV9 and TRBJ2-2, with D possibly matching TRBD1 (5 bases). The V end was cut by 0 bases, the J end by 2 bases, with 11 bases between. CDR3 length: 16 amino acids. Germline V gene data show CDR1 as SGDLS and CDR2 as YYNGEE. Here the CDR3 DNA reads TGTGCCAGCAGCGTAGCAGGTGACAGTAACACCGGGGAGCTGTTTTTT. Translating it yields CASSVAGDSNTGELFF.

This clone showed up just a few times. The genes are TRBV30 and TRBJ1-1; possible D gene TRBD1, 5 bases. The germline V gene has CDR1 GTSNPN and CDR2 SVGIG (reference sequence). This CDR3 is built from 14 residues. With 1 base removed from V and 3 bases from J, the gap between germline ends came to 12 bases. CDR3 sequence reads: CAWSEWGADTEAFF. The CDR3 DNA reads as TGTGCCTGGAGTGAATGGGGCGCCGACACTGAAGCTTTCTTT.

This chain uses TRBV6-5 with TRBJ2-1; 8 bases align to TRBD1. This CDR3 contains 15 residues. V lost 6 bases and J lost 4; bases outside the gene matches: 8. CDR1 is MNHEY, CDR2 SVGAGI, per germline. CDR3 DNA sequence: TGTGCCAGCAGGTCGGACAGGGTGGAGTACAATGAGCAGTTCTTC. Its translation: CASRSDRVEYNEQFF.

The chain joins TRBV2 to TRBJ1-4; the D is unclear. The germline V gene encodes CDR1 SNHLY and CDR2 FYNNEI. The V end was cut by 6 bases, the J end by 11 bases, with 7 bases between. This CDR3 has 10 amino acids. CDR3 DNA: TGTGCCAGCAGCAGTCGGAAACTGTTTTTT. Amino acid sequence: CASSSRKLFF.

The rearrangement uses TRBV7-2 and TRBJ2-7, with a possible D match to TRBD2 (6 bases). The ends were cut back, 5 bases at V and 4 bases at J, with 9 bases in the middle. CDR3 length: 12 amino acids. CDR1 and CDR2 from the germline V gene are SGHTA and FQGNSA. CDR3 nucleotides: TGTGCCAGCAGCCCCCGGGGGTACGAGCAGTACTTC. Translation: CASSPRGYEQYF. The full variable domain, its missing parts supplied by reference TRBV7-2 and TRBJ2-7, is GAGVSQSPSNKVTEKGKDVELRCDPISGHTALYWYRQSLGQGLEFLIYFQGNSAPDKSGLPSDRFSAERTGGSVSTLTIQRTQQEDSAVYLCASSPRGYEQYFGPGTRLTVT.

This clone has more than one count but fewer than ten. The chain is built from TRBV5-4 and TRBJ2-3; TRBD2 matches at 7 bases. The V and J ends lost 6 bases and 2 bases, in that order; junction bases with no gene match: 9. The germline gives CDR1 SGHNT, CDR2 YYREEE (reference sequence). The CDR3 contains 15 residues. The CDR3 is CASTAGRASTDTQYF. For the CDR3, the DNA is TGTGCCAGCACTGCTGGGAGGGCCTCCACAGATACGCAGTATTTT.

The genes are TRBV19 and TRBJ2-3, with D unclear. The germline CDR1 and CDR2 sequences are LNHDA and SQIVND (reference sequence). This CDR3 comprises 15 residues. V gave up 3 bases and J gave up 2 bases, with 12 bases separating them. CDR3 residues: CASSMTPFYTDTQYF. The CDR3 region has the DNA TGTGCCAGTAGTATGACCCCTTTTTACACAGATACGCAGTATTTT.

This chain joins TRBV10-3 and TRBJ1-2; 8 positions agree with TRBD1. The V gene end was trimmed by 10 bases and the J gene end by 5 bases; junction bases not matched to a gene: 6. The CDR3 extends over 12 amino acids. CDR1 ENHRY and CDR2 SYGVKD come from the germline V gene. The DNA of the CDR3 is TGTGCCACGACAGGGGTGAGGTATGGCTACACCTTC. It translates to CATTGVRYGYTF.

This clone was observed a few times. V gene TRBV11-3 combines with J gene TRBJ2-7; D may be TRBD1 or TRBD2 (5 bases each). The CDR3 covers 13 residues. Trimming took off 5 bases at V and 7 bases at J, with 15 bases between the two ends. The germline V gene encodes CDR1 SGHNT and CDR2 YENEEA. The CDR3 is CASSRDVLGEQYF. For the CDR3, the DNA is TGTGCCAGCAGCAGGGACGTGCTAGGGGAGCAGTACTTC.

The CDR3 reads CASSSSGGEITEAFF. CDR3 bases: TGCGCCAGCAGCTCTTCAGGGGGCGAAATCACTGAAGCTTTCTTT. V gene TRBV5-1 combines with J gene TRBJ1-1, with TRBD1 matching over 8 bases. Per the germline V gene, CDR1 is SGHRS and CDR2 is YFSETQ. The V and J ends lost 3 bases and 4 bases, in that order; junction bases with no gene match: 8. The CDR3 has 15 residues.

In this sample, this clone is medium-sized. The V call is TRBV10-3, the J call TRBJ2-3; D gene ambiguous. CDR3 length: 14 amino acids. Germline V gene sequence: CDR1 ENHRY, CDR2 SYGVKD. Trimming removed 3 bases at V and 1 base at J, with 8 bases between. CDR3 DNA sequence: TGTGCCATCAGTGAAGGGATCGGCACAGATACGCAGTATTTT. This translates into CAISEGIGTDTQYF.

This clone was detected a few times. The J gene is TRBJ1-6, the V gene TRBV27; D is perhaps TRBD1 (5 bases). The length of the CDR3 is 15 residues. Trimming removed 5 bases at V and 0 bases at J, with 8 bases between. CDR1 and CDR2 from the germline V gene are MNHEY and SMNVEV (reference sequence). This chain's CDR3 is CASSPGPSYNSPLHF. CDR3 DNA: TGTGCCAGCAGTCCAGGGCCCTCCTATAATTCACCCCTCCACTTT.

This chain links TRBV28 with TRBJ1-4; tentative D call: TRBD1 (5 bases). Trimming cost V 6 bases and J 2 bases, with 10 bases left between them. The CDR3 totals 14 residues. The germline V gene encodes CDR1 MDHEN and CDR2 SYDVKM. The DNA of the CDR3 is TGTGCCAGCAGACAGGTTCTGACTAATGAAAAACTGTTTTTT. Protein: CASRQVLTNEKLFF.

There are a few counts of this clone. The chain links TRBV6-5 to TRBJ1-1; 7 nucleotides align to TRBD1. CDR3 length equals 14 residues. From germline, CDR1 is MNHEY and CDR2 SVGAGI. Unmatched junction bases numbered 4, after V lost 6 bases and J lost 0 bases. The CDR3 loop reads CASRPGQLNTEAFF. The DNA of the CDR3 is TGTGCCAGCAGACCGGGACAGCTGAACACTGAAGCTTTCTTT.

The chain combines TRBV6-5 with TRBJ2-5, with D unclear. The CDR3 is made up of 13 amino acids. V lost 7 bases and J lost 2, with 11 bases in between. CDR1 is MNHEY and CDR2 is SVGAGI in the germline V gene. The CDR3 here is CASMRLQQETQYF. The CDR3 DNA follows: TGTGCCAGCATGCGACTTCAGCAAGAGACCCAGTACTTC.